The 14 T cell receptor beta chains below were found in one sample sequenced in a study of shared clonotypes between healthy human individuals. The method was immunoSEQ multiplex PCR; TCRdb's version includes in-frame clones alone and lacks a portion of them. This table holds around 690,000 clones, 90% found once. Material: memory CD8+ T cells from PBMCs. As to subset: CD45RO+ cells pooled with CCR7-negative TemRA cells. These receptors came from a man between 18 and 29 years old in good health. Some clones in this sample may be carry-over from other donors' samples.

The V and J genes are TRBV6-5 and TRBJ1-3, with D uncertain. This CDR3 spans 14 amino acids. The germline gives CDR1 MNHEY, CDR2 SVGAGI. Trimming cost V 1 base and J 8 bases, with 12 bases left between them. CDR3 residues: CASSYFQASDTIYF. CDR3 DNA sequence: TGTGCCAGCAGTTACTTCCAAGCCTCAGACACCATATATTTT.

V is TRBV5-1 and J is TRBJ2-3; 9 bases align to TRBD2. The CDR3 is made up of 17 amino acids. Germline V lookup: CDR1 SGHRS, CDR2 YFSETQ. V was clipped by 1 base and J by 2 bases; unmatched bases: 8. The CDR3 reads CASSLYTLAGSTDTQYF. Written as DNA, the CDR3 is TGCGCCAGCAGCTTGTACACACTAGCGGGCTCCACAGATACGCAGTATTTT.

Here the CDR3 reads CASSGMDSSYEQYF. The DNA for the CDR3 is TGTGCCAGCAGCGGTATGGACAGCTCCTACGAGCAGTACTTC. The chain links TRBV11-2 to TRBJ2-5; a possible D gene is TRBD1 (6 bases). The tail of the sequence fits TRBJ2-7 better, so the J call may be wrong. The length of the CDR3 is 14 residues. From germline, CDR1 is SGHAT and CDR2 FQNNGV.

V is TRBV15 and J is TRBJ2-6; TRBD1 is a possible D gene (5 bases). CDR3 size: 16 residues. The germline V gene has CDR1 LNHNV and CDR2 YYDKDF (reference sequence). Trimming took off 0 bases at V and 1 base at J, with 7 bases between the two ends. The CDR3 bases are TGTGCCACCAGCAGAGATCCAGGGTCTGGGGCCAACGTCCTGACTTTC. As protein: CATSRDPGSGANVLTF.

V usage is TRBV11-2 and J usage is TRBJ1-1; no clear D. V was cut by 6 bases and J by 8 bases, with 22 bases left in between. Per germline, CDR1 SGHAT and CDR2 FQNNGV. This CDR3 region has 15 residues. CDR3 residues: CASRPLNRLFGEAFF. For the CDR3, the DNA is TGTGCCAGCAGGCCGTTAAACCGGCTCTTTGGAGAAGCTTTCTTT.

The chain recombines TRBV7-9 with TRBJ2-7; D possibly corresponds to TRBD1 (7 bases). Trimming took 4 bases from V and 4 from J, leaving 17 bases between them. The V gene's germline CDR1 is SEHNR and CDR2 FQNEAQ (reference sequence). CDR3 length equals 15 residues. This CDR3 reads CASSSELTGRYEQYF. The CDR3, as DNA: TGTGCCAGCAGCTCCGAACTGACAGGGAGGTACGAGCAGTACTTC.

This clone was counted between two and nine times. The chain uses TRBV7-9 and TRBJ1-4; D remains unclear. V shed 4 bases and J shed 8 bases, with 2 bases lying between them. This CDR3 is built from 10 residues. Germline-derived CDR1 and CDR2 are SEHNR and FQNEAQ (reference sequence). CDR3 nucleotides: TGTGCCAGCAGCTCAGAAAAACTGTTTTTT. Its protein product is CASSSEKLFF.

The chain carries TRBV10-1 and TRBJ2-2, with 13 bases that match TRBD2. V lost 7 bases to trimming and J lost 3 bases; unmatched junction nucleotides: 5. This CDR3 has 16 amino acids. Germline V gene lookup returns CDR1 WNHNN and CDR2 SYGVQD (reference sequence). DNA for the CDR3: TGCGCCAGCATTGGACTAGCGGGAGTCGACACCGGGGAGCTGTTTTTT. It yields the protein CASIGLAGVDTGELFF.

The chain links TRBV7-2 to TRBJ2-2; 8 bases map to TRBD2. CDR1 is SGHTA, CDR2 FQGNSA, per germline. The CDR3 consists of 18 residues. The V gene end was trimmed by 3 bases and the J gene end by 3 bases; junction bases not matched to a gene: 12. This chain's CDR3 is CASSFPKSGSGDTGELFF. DNA for the CDR3: TGTGCCAGCAGCTTCCCGAAAAGCGGGAGTGGGGACACCGGGGAGCTGTTTTTT.

This clone was seen just once. The chain carries TRBV9 and TRBJ1-2, with D uncertain. This CDR3 has 13 amino acids. CDR1 is SGDLS, CDR2 YYNGEE, per germline. With 0 bases removed from V and 4 bases from J, the gap between germline ends came to 7 bases. The CDR3 is CASSVGEFYGYTF. The CDR3 DNA reads as TGTGCCAGCAGCGTAGGCGAATTCTATGGCTACACCTTC.

The rearrangement uses TRBV5-6 and TRBJ2-1; D is perhaps TRBD2 (5 bases). Germline V CDR1 and CDR2: SGHDT, YYEEEE. This CDR3 is 11 amino acids long. Between the trimmed V and J ends, which lost 4 bases and 11 bases, there was a span of 10 bases. CDR3 coding DNA: TGTGCCAGCAGCGTCGGGAAAAAGCAGTTCTTC. It translates to CASSVGKKQFF.

The chain has TRBV7-9 and TRBJ2-7; TRBD2 might be the D (5 bases). V shed 0 bases and J shed 6 bases, with 6 bases lying between them. This CDR3 region has 12 residues. The germline CDR1 and CDR2 sequences are SEHNR and FQNEAQ (reference sequence). This CDR3 is CASSLAGVEQYF. The CDR3 DNA is TGTGCCAGCAGCTTAGCGGGAGTCGAGCAGTACTTC.

The chain is built from TRBV5-1 and TRBJ2-3, with 7 positions matching TRBD2. This CDR3 comprises 15 residues. Per germline, CDR1 SGHRS and CDR2 YFSETQ. The V and J ends lost 0 bases and 6 bases, in that order; junction bases with no gene match: 7. The DNA for the CDR3 is TGCGCCAGCAGCTTGGCCGCGACTAGCTGGGATACGCAGTATTTT. Translated, it gives CASSLAATSWDTQYF.

The chain combines TRBV10-3 with TRBJ1-1; D remains ambiguous. This CDR3 has 14 amino acids. The V end lost 0 bases, the J end lost 3 bases, and 8 bases lay between the germline ends. Germline assignment: CDR1 ENHRY and CDR2 SYGVKD. CDR3 nucleotide sequence: TGTGCCATCAGTGAGTCTGAGGGATACACTGAAGCTTTCTTT. It translates to CAISESEGYTEAFF.